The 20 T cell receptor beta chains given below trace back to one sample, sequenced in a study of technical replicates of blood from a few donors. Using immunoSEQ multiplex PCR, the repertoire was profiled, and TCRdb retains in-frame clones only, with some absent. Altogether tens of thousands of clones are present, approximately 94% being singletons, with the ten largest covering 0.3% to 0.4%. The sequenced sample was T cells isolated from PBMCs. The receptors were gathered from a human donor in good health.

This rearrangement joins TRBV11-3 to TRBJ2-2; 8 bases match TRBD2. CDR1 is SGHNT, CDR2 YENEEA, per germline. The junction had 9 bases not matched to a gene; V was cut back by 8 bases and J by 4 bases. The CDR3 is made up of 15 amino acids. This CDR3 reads CASGERELGTGELFF. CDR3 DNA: TGTGCCAGCGGGGAGCGGGAGTTGGGCACCGGGGAGCTGTTTTTT.

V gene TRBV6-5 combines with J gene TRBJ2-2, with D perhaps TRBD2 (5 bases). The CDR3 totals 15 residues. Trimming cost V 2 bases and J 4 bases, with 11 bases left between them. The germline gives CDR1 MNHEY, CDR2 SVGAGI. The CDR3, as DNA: TGTGCCAGCAGTTACGGACTTAGTATCACCGGGGAGCTGTTTTTT. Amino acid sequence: CASSYGLSITGELFF.

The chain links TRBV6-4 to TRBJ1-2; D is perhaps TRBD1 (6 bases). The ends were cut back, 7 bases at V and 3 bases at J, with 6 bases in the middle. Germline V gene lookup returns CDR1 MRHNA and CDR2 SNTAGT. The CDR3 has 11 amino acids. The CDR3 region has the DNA TGTGCCAGCAAGGGGGACTATGGCTACACCTTC. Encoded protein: CASKGDYGYTF.

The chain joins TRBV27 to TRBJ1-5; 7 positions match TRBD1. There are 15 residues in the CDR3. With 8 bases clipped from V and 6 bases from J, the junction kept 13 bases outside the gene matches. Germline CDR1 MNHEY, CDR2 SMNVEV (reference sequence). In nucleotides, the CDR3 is TGTGCCAGCTGTGACAGGGACCCCAAAGGTCAGCCCCAGCATTTT. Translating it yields CASCDRDPKGQPQHF.

CDR3 sequence reads: CASSLGQEAFF. The CDR3 DNA reads as TGTGCCAGCAGCTTGGGCCAGGAAGCTTTCTTT. This chain links TRBV5-4 with TRBJ1-1; no clear D. This CDR3 has 11 residues. In germline, CDR1 is SGHNT, CDR2 YYREEE (reference sequence). Trimming left V 0 bases short and J 8 bases short, with 5 bases between.

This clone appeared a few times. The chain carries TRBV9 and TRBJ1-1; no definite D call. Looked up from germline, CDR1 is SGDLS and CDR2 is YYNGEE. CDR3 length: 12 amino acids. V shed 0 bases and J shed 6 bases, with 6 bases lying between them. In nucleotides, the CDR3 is TGTGCCAGCAGCGTAGACGGGGCTGAAGCTTTCTTT. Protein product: CASSVDGAEAFF.

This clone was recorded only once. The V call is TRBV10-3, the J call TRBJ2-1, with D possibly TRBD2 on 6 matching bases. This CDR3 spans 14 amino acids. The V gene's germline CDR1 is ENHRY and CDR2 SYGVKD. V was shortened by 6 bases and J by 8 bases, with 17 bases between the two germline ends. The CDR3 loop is CAISSLREVHEQFF. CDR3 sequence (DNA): TGTGCCATCAGCTCTCTAAGGGAGGTACATGAGCAGTTCTTC.

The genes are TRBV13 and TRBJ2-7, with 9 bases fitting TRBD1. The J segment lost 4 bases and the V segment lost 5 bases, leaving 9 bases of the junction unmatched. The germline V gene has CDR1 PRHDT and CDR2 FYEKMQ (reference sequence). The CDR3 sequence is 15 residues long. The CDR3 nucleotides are TGTGCCAGCAGCCCCGGGGGACAGGGTATTTACGAGCAGTACTTC. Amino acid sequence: CASSPGGQGIYEQYF.

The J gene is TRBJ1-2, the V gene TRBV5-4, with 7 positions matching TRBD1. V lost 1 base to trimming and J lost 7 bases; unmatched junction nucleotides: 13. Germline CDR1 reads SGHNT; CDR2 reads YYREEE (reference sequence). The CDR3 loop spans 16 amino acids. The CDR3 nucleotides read TGTGCCAGCAGCTTGAAAGCTAACAGGGGAATTAGTGGCTACACCTTC. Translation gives CASSLKANRGISGYTF. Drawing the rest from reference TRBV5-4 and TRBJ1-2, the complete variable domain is ETGVTQSPTHLIKTRGQQVTLRCSSQSGHNTVSWYQQALGQGPQFIFQYYREEENGRGNFPPRFSGLQFPNYSSELNVNALELDDSALYLCASSLKANRGISGYTFGSGTRLTVV.

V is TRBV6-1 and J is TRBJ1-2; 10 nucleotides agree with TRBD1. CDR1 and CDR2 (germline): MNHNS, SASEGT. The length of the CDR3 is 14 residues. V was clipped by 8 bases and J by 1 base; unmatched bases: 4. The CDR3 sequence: CASQRDRGNYGYTF. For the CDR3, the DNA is TGTGCCAGCCAGAGGGACAGGGGTAACTATGGCTACACCTTC.

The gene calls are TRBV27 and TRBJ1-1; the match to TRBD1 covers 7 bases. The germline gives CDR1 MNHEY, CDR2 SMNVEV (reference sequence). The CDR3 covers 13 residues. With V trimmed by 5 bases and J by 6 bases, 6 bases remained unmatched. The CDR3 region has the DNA TGTGCCAGCAGTCCAGGACAGGCGGCTGAAGCTTTCTTT. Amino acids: CASSPGQAAEAFF.

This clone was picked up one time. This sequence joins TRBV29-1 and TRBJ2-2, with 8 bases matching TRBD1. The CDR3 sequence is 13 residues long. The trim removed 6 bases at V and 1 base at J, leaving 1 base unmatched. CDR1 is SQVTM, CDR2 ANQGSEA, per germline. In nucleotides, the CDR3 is TGCAGCGTGACAGGGGAGAACACCGGGGAGCTGTTTTTT. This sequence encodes CSVTGENTGELFF.

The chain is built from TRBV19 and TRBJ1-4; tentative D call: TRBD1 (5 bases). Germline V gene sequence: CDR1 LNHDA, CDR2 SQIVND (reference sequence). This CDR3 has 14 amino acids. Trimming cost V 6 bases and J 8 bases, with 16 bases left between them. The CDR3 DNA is TGTGCCAGTAGCCAAAACCGACAGATCGAAAAACTGTTTTTT. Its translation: CASSQNRQIEKLFF.

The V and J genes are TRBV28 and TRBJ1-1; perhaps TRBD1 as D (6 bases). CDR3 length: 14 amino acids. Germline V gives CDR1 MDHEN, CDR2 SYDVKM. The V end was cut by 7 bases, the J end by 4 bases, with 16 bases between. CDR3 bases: TGTGCCAGCACAAGACAGGTGTTCGGCACTGAAGCTTTCTTT. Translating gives CASTRQVFGTEAFF.

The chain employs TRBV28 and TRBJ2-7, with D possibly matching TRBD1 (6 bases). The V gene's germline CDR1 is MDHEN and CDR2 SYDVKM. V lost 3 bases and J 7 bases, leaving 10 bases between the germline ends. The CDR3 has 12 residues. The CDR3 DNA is TGTGCCAGCAGTTTTTCAGGGGTGGAGCAGTACTTC. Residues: CASSFSGVEQYF.

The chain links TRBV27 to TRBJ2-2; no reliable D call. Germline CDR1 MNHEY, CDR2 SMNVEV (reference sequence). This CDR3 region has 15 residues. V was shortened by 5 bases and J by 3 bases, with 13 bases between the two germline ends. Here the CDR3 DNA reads TGTGCCAGCAGTCACCAGTCGGCGGACACCGGGGAGCTGTTTTTT. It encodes CASSHQSADTGELFF.

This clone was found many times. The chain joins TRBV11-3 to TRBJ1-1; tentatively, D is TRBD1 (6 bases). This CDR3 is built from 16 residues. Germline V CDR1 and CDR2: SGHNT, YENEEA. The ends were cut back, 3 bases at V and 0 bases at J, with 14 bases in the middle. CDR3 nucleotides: TGTGCCAGCAGCTTCGGGACATTTAGCATGAACACTGAAGCTTTCTTT. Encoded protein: CASSFGTFSMNTEAFF.

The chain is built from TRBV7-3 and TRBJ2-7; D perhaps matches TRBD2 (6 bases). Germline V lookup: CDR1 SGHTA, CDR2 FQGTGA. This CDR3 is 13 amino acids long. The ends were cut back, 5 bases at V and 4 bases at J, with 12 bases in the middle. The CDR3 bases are TGTGCCAGCAGCCTTGGGAGGTCGTACGAGCAGTACTTC. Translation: CASSLGRSYEQYF.

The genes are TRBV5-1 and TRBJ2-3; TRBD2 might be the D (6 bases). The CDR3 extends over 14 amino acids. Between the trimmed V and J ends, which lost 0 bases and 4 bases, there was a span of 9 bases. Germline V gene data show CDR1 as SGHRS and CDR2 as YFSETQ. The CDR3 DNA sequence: TGCGCCAGCAGCTTGGCGGGAGACGCAGATACGCAGTATTTT. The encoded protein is CASSLAGDADTQYF.

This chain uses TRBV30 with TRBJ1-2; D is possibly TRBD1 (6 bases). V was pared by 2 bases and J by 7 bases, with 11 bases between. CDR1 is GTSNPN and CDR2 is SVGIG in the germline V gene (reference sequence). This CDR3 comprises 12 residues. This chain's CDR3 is CAWSQGIAGYTF. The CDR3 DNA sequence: TGTGCCTGGAGTCAGGGGATCGCTGGCTACACCTTC.